The T cell receptor beta chain described here comes from a study of early T cells in non-severe SARS-CoV-2 infection. The V gene's germline CDR1 is MNHEY and CDR2 SMNVEV (reference sequence). V was clipped by 6 bases and J by 4 bases, with 18 bases between them. The CDR3 has 15 residues. In the library, individual cDNA molecules carried attached unique molecular identifiers. TCRdb recomputed calls from the 5' RACE reads with MiXCR, one row per CDR3 protein. Of roughly 70,000 distinct CDR3 sequences listed, around 20% were seen once; the top ten hold 8% to 10%. This clonotype was detected ten times or more.

The rearrangement joins TRBV27 to TRBJ1-2; TRBD1 might be the D (5 bases). This TCR derives from an adult who was a healthcare worker with PCR-confirmed SARS-CoV-2 infection or an uninfected control (not recorded which). Specimen: whole blood, collected at baseline. The CDR3 coding sequence is TGTGCCAGCAGCCCAGATAGACGCGGGGCCTATGGCTACACCTTC. Translated, it gives CASSPDRRGAYGYTF.